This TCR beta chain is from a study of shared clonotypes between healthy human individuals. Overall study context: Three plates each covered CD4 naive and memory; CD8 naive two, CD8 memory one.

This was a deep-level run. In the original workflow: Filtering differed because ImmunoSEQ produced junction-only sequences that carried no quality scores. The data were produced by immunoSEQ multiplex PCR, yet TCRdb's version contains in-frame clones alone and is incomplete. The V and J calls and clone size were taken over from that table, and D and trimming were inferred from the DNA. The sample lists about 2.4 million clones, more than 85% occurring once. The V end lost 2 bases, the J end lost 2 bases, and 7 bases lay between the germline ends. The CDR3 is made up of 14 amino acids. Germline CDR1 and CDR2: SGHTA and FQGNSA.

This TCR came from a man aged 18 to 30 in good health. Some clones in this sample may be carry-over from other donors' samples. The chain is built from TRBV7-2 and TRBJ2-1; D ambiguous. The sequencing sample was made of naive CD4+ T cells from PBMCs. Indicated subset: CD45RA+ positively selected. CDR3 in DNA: TGTGCCAGCAGCTTAAGTTGGCCCTACAATGAGCAGTTCTTC. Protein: CASSLSWPYNEQFF.